Described below is a single T cell receptor beta chain sequence and its context. It lacks a known antigen. Base qualities are missing; no much larger clone stands one base away. High-throughput TCR beta sequencing profiled peripheral blood CD8+ and CD4+ T cells from healthy donors, Susac syndrome patients and multiple sclerosis patients. The multiple sclerosis controls were treatment-naive patients whose relapsing-remitting disease, either stable or active, fulfilled the revised McDonald criteria. Bulk CD8+ and CD4+ T cells were purified magnetically by negative isolation, whereas CD8+ TEMRA cells were enriched by FACS. Blood was drawn into EDTA tubes, processed within 24 hours, and PBMCs were isolated by density gradient centrifugation. PBMCs intended for TCR sequencing were frozen in liquid nitrogen and were later thawed in a 37 degrees C water bath. The sorted or isolated CD4+, CD8+ and CD8+ TEMRA cells reached a purity of at least 90%.

RNA was extracted using the RNeasy kit, and roughly 0.45 to 1 microgram was reverse transcribed with random hexamers. The immunoSEQ multiplex PCR assay, covering 54 Vbeta and 13 Jbeta segments, was used to amplify TCR beta CDR3 regions. PCR amplification bias was corrected using a synthetic template baseline for primer optimization and computational correction. As for the original processing: Reads were annotated to V, D and J genes according to IMGT and were analyzed with immunoSEQ Analyzer, with only productive sequences retained. To calculate clonality, Shannon entropy was normalized by log2 of the number of productive unique sequences and then subtracted from one. Public and private clones were assessed among the 100 most prevalent clones of each patient and control. Clones were defined as Susac-specific if absent from the healthy and MS cohorts, from around 1,100 published viral clones and from other ImmuneACCESS disease sequences. TCRdb redid the processing of the public reads, applying fastp at Q25 and MiXCR, and retained in-frame beta chains. One record per CDR3 amino acid sequence lists the most common genes and DNA. The V and J calls, along with clone size, are taken from TCRdb and not from the paper's own processing. The sample data list some 63,000 distinct CDR3 sequences, and over 85% of these were observed just once. The ten largest clones represent around 0.61% of the sample.

These data originate in a study of CD8 T cells in Susac syndrome (dated by TCRdb to the late 2010s). For the study in its entirety: The study used repertoire sequencing to test whether antigen drove CD8+ T cell activation and differentiation in Susac syndrome. The study compared CD8+ T cell repertoire clonality among 11 to 12 healthy donors, around 14 Susac syndrome patients and about 16 multiple sclerosis patients.

What the study reported, not specific to this receptor: The number of individuals in the TCR sequencing and HLA analysis was recognized as being relatively small.

The CDR3 numbers 14 residues from cysteine through phenylalanine. The only DNA kept is the CDR3, 42 bases in frame from the first base. Based on the germline V gene, the CDR1 and CDR2 sequences are SGDLS and YYNGEE. Trimmed from V: 4 bases; trimmed from J: 2 bases; junction bases lacking a gene match: 2. The TCR comes from a human donor with multiple sclerosis. Sequenced input: CD8+ T cells from PBMCs. The chain is encoded by TRBV9 joined to TRBJ2-2; TRBD2 lines up with 7 middle nucleotides. The CDR3 reads CASSLAENTGELFF. The bases are TGTGCCAGCAGCCTAGCGGAAAACACCGGGGAGCTGTTTTTT. Reference TRBV9 and TRBJ2-2 genes cover what lies past the CDR3, so the full variable domain is DSGVTQTPKHLITATGQRVTLRCSPRSGDLSVYWYQQSLDQGLQFLIQYYNGEERAKGNILERFSAQQFPDLHSELNLSSLELGDSALYFCASSLAENTGELFFGEGSRLTVL.